These 2 T cell receptor beta chains were sequenced from one sample in a study of shared clonotypes between healthy human individuals (dated by TCRdb to between 2020 and 2021). Libraries were prepared through the immunoSEQ multiplex PCR assay. Not all clones reach the TCRdb copy of this immuneACCESS table, which keeps in-frame sequences only. Checked studies attribute under half of the gap to unresolved V genes and leave the rest unexplained. This sample comprises over 950,000 clones, approximately 77% of them detected only once. The ten top clones hold over 0.8% of the sample. Sequenced material: memory CD4+ T cells from PBMCs. The cell subset or site label, read with the paper, signifies: CD45RA-negative fraction. The receptor set was obtained from a man between 18 and 29 years old in good health. Some clones in this sample may be carry-over from other donors' samples.

The chain uses TRBV9 and TRBJ1-1; D is ambiguous. Germline CDR1 is SGDLS and CDR2 is YYNGEE. Deletions cut 0 bases from V and 0 bases from J, with 9 bases between. This CDR3 spans 15 amino acids. The CDR3 here is CASSVASHLNTEAFF. In DNA, the CDR3 is TGTGCCAGCAGCGTAGCCTCCCACTTGAACACTGAAGCTTTCTTT.

The chain carries TRBV19 and TRBJ2-5; D tentatively reads TRBD1 or TRBD2 (7 bases each). CDR1 is LNHDA and CDR2 is SQIVND in the germline V gene (reference sequence). Trimming shortened V by 2 bases and J by 5 bases, and 21 bases separated the two germline ends. This CDR3 is 17 amino acids long. The CDR3 spells CASSIPRLGGGSETQYF. CDR3 nucleotide sequence: TGTGCCAGTAGTATACCCCGCCTGGGAGGGGGCAGTGAGACCCAGTACTTC.